The subject of this entry is one TCR beta chain. Deep-level settings were used for running the assay. Authors' analysis steps: ImmunoSEQ output lacked quality scores and full-length reads, limiting matched filtering. The repertoire was sequenced with immunoSEQ multiplex PCR; TCRdb's copy has only in-frame clones and lacks some. V, J and clone size are taken as reported in that table, and D and trimming were inferred from the DNA itself. The repertoire holds hundreds of thousands of clones, with 73% as singletons. This sample is part of a study of shared clonotypes between healthy human individuals. Trimming at V came to 5 bases and at J to 5 bases, leaving 13 bases not matched to a gene. The CDR3 runs 17 residues. Germline V gene data show CDR1 as SGHVS and CDR2 as FQNEAQ.

The sequenced sample was memory CD4+ T cells sorted from blood. This sample's subset: CD45RA-negative fraction. The rearrangement uses TRBV7-8 and TRBJ2-1, with TRBD2 matching 9 bases. This TCR was sampled from a young woman in good health. The CDR3 loop reads CASSPAPQGLANNEQFF. The CDR3 bases are TGTGCCAGCAGCCCGGCCCCCCAGGGACTAGCAAACAATGAGCAGTTCTTC.